This is a list of T cell receptor beta chains from one sample in a study of shared clonotypes between healthy human individuals. Using immunoSEQ multiplex PCR, the repertoire was profiled, and TCRdb retains in-frame clones only, with some absent. Here the sample spans about 2.1 million clones, about 93% being singletons. Sequencing was carried out using naive CD8+ T cells from PBMCs. These TCRs come from a man younger than 35 in good health. Some clones in this sample may be carry-over from other donors' samples. Both conserved end residues are trimmed from each CDR3.

V	J	CDR3
TRBV11-2	TRBJ1-2	ANTQPGGANYGYT
TRBV29-1	TRBJ1-2	SVETGTDYGYT
TRBV10-3	TRBJ2-7	AIRSGTSGRGASSYEQY
TRBV10-3	TRBJ2-7	AISESVGSTYEQY
TRBV6-1	TRBJ1-5	ASSEVSGARGNQPQH
TRBV5-1	TRBJ2-7	ASSLGGAEQY
TRBV7-9	TRBJ1-2	ASSLVGESHGYT
TRBV7-9	TRBJ2-3	ASSPMDWGTDTQY
TRBV7-9	TRBJ1-4	ASSLRADNEKLF
TRBV19	TRBJ1-1	ASSDLPNTEAF
TRBV7-9	TRBJ1-5	ASSSGFKLSNQPQH
TRBV10-2	TRBJ2-7	ASSESISQVGTYEQY
TRBV27	TRBJ2-5	ASSVTGASTRETQY
TRBV4-3	TRBJ2-4	ASSQGTGVKNIQY
TRBV11-2	TRBJ1-1	ASSLEMESLSMNTEAF
TRBV28	TRBJ1-5	ASTYQGMGNQPQH
TRBV4-1	TRBJ1-2	ASSQDTPVGNYGYT
TRBV25-1	TRBJ2-1	ASSRDSRRDEQF
TRBV16	TRBJ1-5	ASSQFRGLDQPQH
TRBV18	TRBJ1-2	ASSLPGQGNYGYT
TRBV11-2	TRBJ2-7	ASSFESGVYYEQY
TRBV4-1	TRBJ2-7	ASSQVMFDYAYEQY
TRBV11-3	TRBJ2-1	ASSLGSAYGYNEQF
TRBV27	TRBJ2-1	ASRPLAGVSYNEQF
TRBV6-5	TRBJ2-2	ASSWRRANTGELF
TRBV7-6	TRBJ2-3	ASSLGYASTDTQY
TRBV9	TRBJ2-3	ASSANKGALTDTQY
TRBV28	TRBJ1-1	ASSSAPTNTEAF